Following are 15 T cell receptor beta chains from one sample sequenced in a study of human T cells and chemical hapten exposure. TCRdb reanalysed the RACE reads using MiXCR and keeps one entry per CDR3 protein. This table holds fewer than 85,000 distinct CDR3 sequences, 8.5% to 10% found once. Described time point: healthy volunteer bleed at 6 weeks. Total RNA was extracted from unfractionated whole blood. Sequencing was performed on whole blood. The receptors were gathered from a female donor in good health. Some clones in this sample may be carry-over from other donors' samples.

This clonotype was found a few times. CDR3 amino acids: CASSSPGRVEQFF. CDR3 DNA sequence: TGTGCCAGCAGTAGCCCCGGGAGGGTTGAGCAGTTCTTC. The chain uses TRBV12-3 or TRBV12-4 and TRBJ2-1, with 8 bases lining up with TRBD2. CDR3 length: 13 residues. V dropped 5 bases and J dropped 9; count of bases not matched to a gene: 6.

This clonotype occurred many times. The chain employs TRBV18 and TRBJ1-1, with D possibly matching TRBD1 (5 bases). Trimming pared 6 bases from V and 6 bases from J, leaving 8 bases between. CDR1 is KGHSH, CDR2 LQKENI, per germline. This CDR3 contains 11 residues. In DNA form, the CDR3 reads TGTGCCAGCTCCCTGGGGGCTGAAGCTTTCTTT. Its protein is CASSLGAEAFF.

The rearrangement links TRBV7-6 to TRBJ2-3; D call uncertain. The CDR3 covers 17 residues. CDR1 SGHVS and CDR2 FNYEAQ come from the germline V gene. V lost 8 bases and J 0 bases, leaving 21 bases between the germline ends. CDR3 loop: CASCSEQQITSTDTQYF. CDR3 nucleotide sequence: TGTGCCAGCTGCTCAGAACAGCAGATAACTAGCACAGATACGCAGTATTTT.

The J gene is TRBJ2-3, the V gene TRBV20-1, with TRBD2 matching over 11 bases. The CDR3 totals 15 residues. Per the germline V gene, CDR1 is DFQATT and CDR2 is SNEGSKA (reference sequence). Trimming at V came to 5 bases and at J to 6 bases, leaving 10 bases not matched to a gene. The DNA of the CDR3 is TGCAGTGCTCTTATAGCGGGGGGGCCAGTCGATACGCAGTATTTT. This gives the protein CSALIAGGPVDTQYF.

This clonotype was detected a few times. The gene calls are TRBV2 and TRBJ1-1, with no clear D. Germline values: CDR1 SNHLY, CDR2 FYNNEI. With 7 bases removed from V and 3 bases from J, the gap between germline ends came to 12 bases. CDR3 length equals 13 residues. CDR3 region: CASMKEGDTEAFF. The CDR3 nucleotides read TGTGCCAGCATGAAGGAGGGCGACACTGAAGCTTTCTTT.

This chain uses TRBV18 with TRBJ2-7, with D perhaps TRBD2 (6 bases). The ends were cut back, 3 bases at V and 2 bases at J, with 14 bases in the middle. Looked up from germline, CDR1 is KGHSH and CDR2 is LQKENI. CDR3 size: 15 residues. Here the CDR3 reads CASSPQGGFAYEQYF. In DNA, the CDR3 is TGTGCCAGCTCACCCCAAGGAGGGTTTGCCTACGAGCAGTACTTC.

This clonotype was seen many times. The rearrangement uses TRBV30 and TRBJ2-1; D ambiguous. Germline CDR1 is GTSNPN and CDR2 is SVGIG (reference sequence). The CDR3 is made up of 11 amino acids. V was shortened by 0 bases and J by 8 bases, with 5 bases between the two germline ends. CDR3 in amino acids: CAWSVGDEQFF. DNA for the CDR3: TGTGCCTGGAGTGTAGGTGATGAGCAGTTCTTC.

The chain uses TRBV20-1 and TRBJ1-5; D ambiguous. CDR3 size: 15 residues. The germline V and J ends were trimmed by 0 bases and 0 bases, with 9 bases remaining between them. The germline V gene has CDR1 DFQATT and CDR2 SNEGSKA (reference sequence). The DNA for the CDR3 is TGCAGTGCTAGAGATTTCAGGAGTAGCAATCAGCCCCAGCATTTT. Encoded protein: CSARDFRSSNQPQHF.

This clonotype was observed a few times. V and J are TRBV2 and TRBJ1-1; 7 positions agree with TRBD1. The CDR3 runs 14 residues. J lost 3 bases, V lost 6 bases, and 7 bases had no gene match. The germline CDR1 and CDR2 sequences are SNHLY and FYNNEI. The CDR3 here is CASRRGGADTEAFF. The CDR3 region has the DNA TGTGCCAGCAGGAGAGGGGGCGCGGACACTGAAGCTTTCTTT.

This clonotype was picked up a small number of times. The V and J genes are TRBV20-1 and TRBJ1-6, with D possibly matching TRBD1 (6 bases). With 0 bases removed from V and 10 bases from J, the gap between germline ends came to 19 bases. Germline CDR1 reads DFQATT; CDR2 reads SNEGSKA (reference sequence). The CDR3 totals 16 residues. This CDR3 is CSARDGGATVQSPLHF. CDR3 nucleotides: TGCAGTGCTAGAGATGGGGGGGCGACGGTTCAATCACCCCTCCACTTT.

CDR3 DNA sequence: TGTGCCAGCAGTGATGGGGGGAGGTATAACGCTTTCTTT. Amino acid sequence: CASSDGGRYNAFF. The V and J genes are TRBV25-1 and TRBJ1-1; D possibly corresponds to TRBD1 (5 bases). V lost 3 bases to trimming and J lost 11 bases, with 16 bases between them. The germline CDR1 and CDR2 sequences are MGHDK and SYGVNS. This CDR3 contains 13 residues.

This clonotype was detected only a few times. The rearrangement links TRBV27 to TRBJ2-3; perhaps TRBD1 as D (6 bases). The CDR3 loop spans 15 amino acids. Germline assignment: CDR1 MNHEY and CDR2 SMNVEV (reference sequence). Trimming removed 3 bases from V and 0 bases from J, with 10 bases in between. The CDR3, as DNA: TGTGCCAGCAGTTTCCTTCAGGGGAGCACAGATACGCAGTATTTT. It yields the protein CASSFLQGSTDTQYF.

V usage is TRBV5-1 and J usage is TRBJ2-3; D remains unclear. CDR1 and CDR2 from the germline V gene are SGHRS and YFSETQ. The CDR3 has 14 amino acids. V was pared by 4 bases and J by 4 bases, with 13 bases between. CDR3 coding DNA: TGCGCCAGCAGCCACGACTCAGGAGCAGATACGCAGTATTTT. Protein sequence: CASSHDSGADTQYF.

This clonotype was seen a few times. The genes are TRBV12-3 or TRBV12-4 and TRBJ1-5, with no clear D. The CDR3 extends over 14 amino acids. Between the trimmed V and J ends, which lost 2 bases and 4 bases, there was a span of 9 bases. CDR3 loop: CASSLRYLNQPQHF. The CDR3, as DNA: TGTGCCAGCAGTTTACGTTACCTAAATCAGCCCCAGCATTTT.

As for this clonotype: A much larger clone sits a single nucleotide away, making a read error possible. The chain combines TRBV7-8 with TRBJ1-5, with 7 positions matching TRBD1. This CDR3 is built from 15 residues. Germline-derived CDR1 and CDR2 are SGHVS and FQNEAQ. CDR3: CASSSYRGSNQPQNF. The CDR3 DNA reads TGTGCCAGCAGCTCCTACAGGGGTAGCAATCAGCCCCAGAATTTT.